The rows below give T cell receptor beta chains drawn from one sample of a study of Ad26.COV2.S vaccination and SARS-CoV-2 variants. Produced via immunoSEQ multiplex PCR; TCRdb's table is partial and in-frame only. In the table there are about 350,000 clones, roughly 90% of which are singletons. Sequencing was performed on peripheral blood, taken in a trial of Ad26.COV2.S vaccine versus placebo. The source of these receptors is a person aged 18-65 years who received the Ad26.COV2.S COVID-19 vaccine or a placebo. Each CDR3 is given without its conserved first and last residue. The D gene is left open where the match is weak. Clone size is not always given. Where it is, it says once, few, many or a class for expanded clones.

V: TRBV28
D: .
size: .
CDR3: ASSSPTVAKNIQY

V: TRBV27
D: .
size: few
CDR3: ASSLSYGNTIY

V: TRBV5-1
D: .
size: .
CDR3: ASSPEGRFGQPQH

V: TRBV3-1/TRBV3-2
D: .
size: .
CDR3: ASSPHSGETQY

V: TRBV7-2
D: .
size: .
CDR3: ASSTGRYNEQF

V: TRBV5-6
D: .
size: .
CDR3: ASSLGRENTEAF

V: TRBV27
D: .
size: once
CDR3: ASSIPYRKANYGYT

V: TRBV6-4
D: TRBD1
size: .
CDR3: ATPGQGASNSPLH

V: TRBV12-3/TRBV12-4
D: TRBD1
size: .
CDR3: ASSFQGATEAF

V: TRBV10-1
D: .
size: .
CDR3: ASSVSGNYGYT

V: TRBV5-1
D: .
size: .
CDR3: ASSFVGLPTGELF

V: TRBV7-9
D: .
size: .
CDR3: ASSSLRDTGNTIY

V: TRBV27
D: .
size: .
CDR3: ASSPRTQMRGNQPQH

V: TRBV5-6
D: TRBD2
size: once
CDR3: ASSLAGGSYEQY

V: TRBV19
D: .
size: .
CDR3: ASRIAESGLNQPQH

V: TRBV19
D: .
size: once
CDR3: ASSPGDTQY

V: TRBV9
D: TRBD2
size: once
CDR3: ASSTSGTSGEQF

V: TRBV7-9
D: TRBD2
size: .
CDR3: ASSFAGDEQY

V: TRBV27
D: TRBD1
size: .
CDR3: ASSLLRDRDQPQH

V: TRBV7-6
D: TRBD1
size: .
CDR3: ASSAGWDSEKLF

V: TRBV6-2/TRBV6-3
D: TRBD2
size: once
CDR3: ASSPRLAGFTDTQY

V: TRBV18
D: .
size: once
CDR3: ASSPPSASPYEQY

V: TRBV11-2
D: .
size: .
CDR3: ASSSLVHPYEQY

V: TRBV7-8
D: TRBD1
size: .
CDR3: ASSLANGQVKTEAF

V: TRBV3-1/TRBV3-2
D: .
size: .
CDR3: ASSQEGKVSGTEAF

V: TRBV7-9
D: TRBD1
size: .
CDR3: ASSIRGRGYAGANVLT

V: TRBV4-1
D: .
size: once
CDR3: ASSPGLIYYEQY

V: TRBV19
D: .
size: .
CDR3: ASSHLKNEQF

V: TRBV7-2
D: .
size: .
CDR3: ASSLMRGVPSYEQY

V: TRBV27
D: .
size: .
CDR3: ASSLDRWTEAF

V: TRBV19
D: .
size: .
CDR3: ASSIGEQGTYEQY